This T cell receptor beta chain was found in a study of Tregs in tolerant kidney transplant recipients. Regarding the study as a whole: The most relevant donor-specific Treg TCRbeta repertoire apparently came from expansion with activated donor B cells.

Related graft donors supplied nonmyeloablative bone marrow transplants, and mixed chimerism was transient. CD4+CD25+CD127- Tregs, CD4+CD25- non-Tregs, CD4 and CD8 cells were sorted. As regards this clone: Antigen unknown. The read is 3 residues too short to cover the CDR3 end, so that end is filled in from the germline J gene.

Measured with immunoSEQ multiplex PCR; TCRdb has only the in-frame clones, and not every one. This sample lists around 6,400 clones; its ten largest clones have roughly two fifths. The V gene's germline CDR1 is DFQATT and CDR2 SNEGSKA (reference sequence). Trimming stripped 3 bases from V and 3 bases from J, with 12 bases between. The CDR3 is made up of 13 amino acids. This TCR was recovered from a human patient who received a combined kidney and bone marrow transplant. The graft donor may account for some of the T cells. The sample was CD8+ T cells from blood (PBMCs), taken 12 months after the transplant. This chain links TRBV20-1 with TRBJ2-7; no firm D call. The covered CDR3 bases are TGCAGTGCTAGCCCCTCAGAATACTACGAG. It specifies CSASPSEYYE. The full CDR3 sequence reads CSASPSEYYEQYF.